This TCR beta chain comes out of a study of cytomegalovirus exposure and HLA in healthy donors (dated by TCRdb to 2015 to 2018). Regarding the complete study: The roughly 650 repertoires of the first cohort and the approximately 130 validation repertoires were produced on the same platform, according to a later analysis. High-throughput TCR immunosequencing, statistical association of individual TCRs with disease status, and machine learning were combined to predict cytomegalovirus infection status. Along with the approximately 700-subject first cohort, a separate validation cohort of 120 different subjects was used. The study aimed to test whether signatures of past pathogen exposure could be identified by cataloging public T cell receptors.

The investigation overall reported the following: Cytomegalovirus status was reported to be diagnosed by the classifier with high specificity and sensitivity in both the original and validation cohorts. Across donors, most TCR sequences were observed very rarely, whereas some public TCRs were present in many individuals. The validation cohort had no HLA typing available for a later analysis, so co-occurrence within that cohort was assessed over all 120 repertoires. Subsequent analysis determined that TCRs grouped into clusters in the first cohort also showed a tendency toward co-occurrence across the 130 or so validation repertoires, and 90% to 95% of cluster scores exceeded 0. It was suggested by the authors that the approach could potentially be generalized to other disease states and immunological phenotypes. A total of about 150 TCR beta chains were listed by the study as associated with cytomegalovirus. A few of the identified cytomegalovirus-associated TCR beta chains were confirmed in vitro to be specific for cytomegalovirus antigens.

A remark on this clone: There is no known antigen for this receptor. Base qualities are not provided; no much larger clone lies one nucleotide away.

Library generation was performed with the immunoSEQ multiplex PCR assay. Under the source paper's analysis protocol: To diagnose cytomegalovirus status from the catalog of TCR beta chain sequences, a statistical classification framework was built. As stored in TCRdb, this immuneACCESS dataset retains in-frame rearrangements with V and J assigned. A fraction of the clones does not appear; measured against another copy, unresolved V genes explain less than half of the discrepancy, and the remainder lacks a known reason. That table is the source of V, J and clone size, and D and trimming were worked out from the DNA. In this sample the table shows 150,000 to 200,000 clones, about 90% of which occur a single time. In total, the top ten clones hold 3% to 3.5% of the sample. The donors belonged to the validation cohort of about 110 subjects, which was separate from the approximately 700-subject first cohort.

Looking up the germline V gene yields CDR1 MNHNS and CDR2 SASEGT. Measured from the cysteine to the phenylalanine, the CDR3 is 15 residues long. The sequence is cut down to CDR3 DNA, 45 bases in frame from base 1. The junction shows trimming of 6 bases on V and 4 bases on J, and the gene matches do not reach 8 bases of it. This TCR came from a woman younger than 35 in good health and CMV-seropositive. Sample: PBMCs. This sequence uses TRBV6-1 and TRBJ2-7, with 11 central nucleotides matching TRBD1. In nucleotides, the sequence is TGTGCCAGCAGGAATTTAGGACAGGGGGCTTACGAGCAGTACTTC. This codes for CASRNLGQGAYEQYF.